This T cell receptor (beta chain) was obtained from a study of breast tumors, draining lymph nodes, adjacent tissues. The study, taken as a whole, reports: The data were judged consistent with most tumor T cells coming from lymph node and expanding in tumor. Tumor repertoires ranked between lymph nodes and nontumor tissue in diversity, with V and J gene preferences.

Via MiXCR, TCRdb re-called the multiplex PCR reads, giving one row per CDR3 protein. The sample consists of 150,000 or so distinct CDR3 sequences, roughly a third of them appearing once. This clonotype was seen more than once but under ten times. Antigen: not known. This CDR3 has 14 residues. Trimming cost V 8 bases and J 2 bases, with 10 bases left between them. The germline gives CDR1 MDHEN, CDR2 SYDVKM. Axillary draining lymph nodes of breast cancer patients supplied the node samples. Source material: axillary lymph node tissue. The rearrangement uses TRBV28 and TRBJ2-6, with unresolved D. The receptor's source is a female donor with breast cancer. Some clones in this sample may be carry-over from other donors' samples. The CDR3 loop reads CASLDRAGANVLTF. The CDR3 DNA is TGTGCCAGCTTGGATCGGGCTGGGGCCAACGTCCTGACTTTC.